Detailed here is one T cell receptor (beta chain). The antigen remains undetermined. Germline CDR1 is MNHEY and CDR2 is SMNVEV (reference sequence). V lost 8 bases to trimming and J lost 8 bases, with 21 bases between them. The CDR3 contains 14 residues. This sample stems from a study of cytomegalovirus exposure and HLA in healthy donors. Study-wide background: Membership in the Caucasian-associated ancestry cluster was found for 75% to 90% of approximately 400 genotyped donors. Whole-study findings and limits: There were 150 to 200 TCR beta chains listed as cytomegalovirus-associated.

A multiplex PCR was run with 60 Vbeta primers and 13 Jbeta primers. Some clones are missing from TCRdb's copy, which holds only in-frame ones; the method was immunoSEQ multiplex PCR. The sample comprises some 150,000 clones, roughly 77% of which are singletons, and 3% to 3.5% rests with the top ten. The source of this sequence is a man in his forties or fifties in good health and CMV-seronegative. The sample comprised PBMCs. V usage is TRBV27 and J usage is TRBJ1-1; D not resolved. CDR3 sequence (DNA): TGTGCCAGCGCAGCGAACGGTTTCCCCCAGGAAGCTTTCTTT. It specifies CASAANGFPQEAFF.